The sequence of this T cell receptor beta chain was determined in a study of T cell responses to AZD1222 COVID-19 vaccine. Measured with immunoSEQ multiplex PCR; TCRdb has only the in-frame clones, and not every one. The table shows some 130,000 clones, with more than 75% occurring only once. General study points: Regions 160-218 and 743-854 held dominance among vaccine-associated CD4 TCRs, which spanned spike.

Trimming removed 3 bases at V and 8 bases at J, with 13 bases between. Germline-derived CDR1 and CDR2 are MDHEN and SYDVKM. The CDR3 contains 13 residues. Concerning this clone: Its antigen is not identified.

Sample: peripheral blood, taken on day 0 of AZD1222 vaccination. The chain links TRBV28 to TRBJ1-2; D remains ambiguous. This clonotype originated in an adult in good health. The CDR3 nucleotides read TGTGCCAGCAGTTTGTCGGGGTTGCAAGGCTACACCTTC. Its protein product is CASSLSGLQGYTF.